What follows are 24 T cell receptor beta chains derived from one specimen sequenced in a study of T cell changes during pregnancy in multiple sclerosis (dated by TCRdb to about 2019). Preparation of the library involved the immunoSEQ multiplex PCR assay. TCRdb's version of the immuneACCESS table is confined to in-frame rearrangements and falls short of the full clone set. An unresolved V gene accounts for under half of the shortfall where checked; the remainder is of unknown origin. Across this sample there are about 44,000 clones, with nearly 90% seen only once. The ten largest account for roughly 1.2% of the sample. The sample in question was CD4+ T cells from peripheral blood mononuclear cells, obtained after pregnancy. The receptors come from a female donor with multiple sclerosis, enrolled in a pregnancy study.

The chain couples TRBV4-1 to TRBJ2-4, with 10 bases fitting TRBD2. Unmatched junction bases numbered 8, after V lost 1 base and J lost 2 bases. The CDR3 runs 18 residues. CDR1 and CDR2 from the germline V gene are MGHRA and YSYEKL. As DNA, the CDR3 is TGCGCCAGCAGCCAAGCAATAGCGGGAGGATTGACCAAAAACATTCAGTACTTC. It yields the protein CASSQAIAGGLTKNIQYF.

This clone has just one count. The chain uses TRBV29-1 and TRBJ2-5, with TRBD2 as a possible D gene (6 bases). The J call may not be correct, given that the DNA end is closer to TRBJ2-7. CDR3 length equals 19 residues. The V gene's germline CDR1 is SQVTM and CDR2 ANQGSEA. The CDR3 protein is CSVRPRGGGGKSQLNEQYF. The DNA for the CDR3 is TGCAGCGTTCGGCCTCGGGGTGGGGGAGGAAAATCCCAGCTCAACGAGCAGTACTTC.

The V call is TRBV29-1, the J call TRBJ1-4, with D possibly being TRBD1 (5 bases). Germline V CDR1 and CDR2: SQVTM, ANQGSEA. Between the trimmed V and J ends, which lost 3 bases and 5 bases, there was a span of 10 bases. The CDR3 totals 13 residues. The CDR3 sequence is CSVEVRENEKLFF. The DNA for the CDR3 is TGCAGCGTTGAGGTCAGGGAAAATGAAAAACTGTTTTTT.

This rearrangement joins TRBV4-2 to TRBJ2-5; 8 bases are a match to TRBD1. The J call could be wrong; TRBJ2-7 is a better fit for the DNA end. CDR1 LGHNA and CDR2 YNFKEQ come from the germline V gene. This CDR3 has 14 amino acids. The CDR3 spells CASSPVGQGYEQYF. For the CDR3, the DNA is TGTGCCAGCAGCCCGGTAGGACAGGGCTACGAGCAGTACTTC.

V is TRBV27 and J is TRBJ2-4, with TRBD1 matching over 9 bases. The CDR3 spans 15 residues. Trimming took 9 bases from V and 9 from J; bases not matched to a gene: 15. Germline assignment: CDR1 MNHEY and CDR2 SMNVEV (reference sequence). As DNA, the CDR3 is TGTGCCAGTCAGACCGGGACAGGGTCCTGGGGCATTCAGTACTTC. This gives the protein CASQTGTGSWGIQYF.

The chain has TRBV5-1 and TRBJ2-1, with a possible D match to TRBD2 (5 bases). V dropped 2 bases and J dropped 6 bases, with 27 bases sitting between them. This CDR3 spans 19 amino acids. The germline V gene has CDR1 SGHRS and CDR2 YFSETQ. The CDR3 spells CASSFSASVASGAGNEQFF. The CDR3 DNA reads TGCGCCAGCAGCTTCTCGGCATCGGTAGCGTCAGGCGCGGGCAATGAGCAGTTCTTC.

This rearrangement joins TRBV18 to TRBJ1-3; no firm D call. The CDR3 is 16 residues long. V lost 3 bases to trimming and J lost 0 bases, with 12 bases between them. Germline CDR1 is KGHSH and CDR2 is LQKENI. The chain's CDR3 is CASSPAEAHSGNTIYF. CDR3 nucleotides: TGTGCCAGCTCACCTGCGGAAGCACACTCTGGAAACACCATATATTTT.

The rearrangement links TRBV30 to TRBJ1-2; D is undetermined. The CDR3 spans 13 residues. The V gene lost 3 bases and the J gene lost 8 bases, with 16 bases spanning the gap. The V gene's germline CDR1 is GTSNPN and CDR2 SVGIG (reference sequence). The CDR3 coding sequence is TGTGCCTGGAGCATGGGCAGCTTCTCCGGCTACACCTTC. Protein product: CAWSMGSFSGYTF.

J is TRBJ2-7 and V is TRBV30, with 9 bases aligning to TRBD1. V shed 4 bases, J shed 4 bases, and the junction held 8 bases outside the gene matches. CDR3 length: 14 amino acids. Germline CDR1 GTSNPN, CDR2 SVGIG (reference sequence). The CDR3 nucleotides are TGTGCCTGGACTCAAACGGGACAGGGTTACGAGCAGTACTTC. It specifies CAWTQTGQGYEQYF.

The count of this clone is one. The chain is built from TRBV4-1 and TRBJ2-3; unclear D gene. With 0 bases removed from V and 2 bases from J, the gap between germline ends came to 9 bases. Germline CDR1 reads MGHRA; CDR2 reads YSYEKL. The CDR3 totals 15 residues. CDR3: CASSQEIALTDTQYF. CDR3 bases: TGCGCCAGCAGCCAAGAGATAGCACTCACAGATACGCAGTATTTT.

This chain joins TRBV7-7 and TRBJ2-1, with TRBD2 as a possible D gene (5 bases). Germline V CDR1 and CDR2: SSHAT, FNYEAQ (reference sequence). There are 14 residues in the CDR3. Trimming took off 2 bases at V and 5 bases at J, with 10 bases between the two ends. The CDR3 spells CASSLISGHNEQFF. The CDR3 DNA reads as TGTGCCAGCAGCTTAATAAGCGGCCACAATGAGCAGTTCTTC. The complete variable domain, with remaining parts taken from reference TRBV7-7 and TRBJ2-1, reads GAGVSQSPRYKVTKRGQDVTLRCDPISSHATLYWYQQALGQGPEFLTYFNYEAQPDKSGLPSDRFSAERPEGSISTLTIQRTEQRDSAMYRCASSLISGHNEQFFGPGTRLTVL.

The V gene is TRBV19, the J gene TRBJ2-2; tentatively, D is TRBD2 (7 bases). V lost 6 bases and J 6 bases, leaving 17 bases between the germline ends. CDR3 length: 15 amino acids. Germline CDR1 is LNHDA and CDR2 is SQIVND (reference sequence). In DNA form, the CDR3 reads TGTGCCAGTAGATTACAGGGAGGGTACGCCGGGGAGCTGTTTTTT. Translation: CASRLQGGYAGELFF.

This chain joins TRBV6-5 and TRBJ2-7; TRBD2 agrees at 10 bases. Germline V gives CDR1 MNHEY, CDR2 SVGAGI. This CDR3 spans 14 amino acids. The J segment lost 1 base and the V segment lost 5 bases, leaving 2 bases of the junction unmatched. In DNA, the CDR3 is TGTGCCAGCAGTCCGGGACTAGCGTCCTACGAGCAGTACTTC. Protein sequence: CASSPGLASYEQYF.

As DNA, the CDR3 is TGTGCCAGCAGCCCTCGTGGCAGTGATTACACAGATACGCAGTATTTT. Translation gives CASSPRGSDYTDTQYF. This sequence joins TRBV7-9 and TRBJ2-3; no firm D call. This CDR3 contains 16 residues. Germline CDR1 SEHNR, CDR2 FQNEAQ (reference sequence). Trimming left V 5 bases short and J 2 bases short, with 17 bases between.

V is TRBV11-2 and J is TRBJ1-4, with D tentatively TRBD1 (6 bases). The CDR3 loop spans 16 amino acids. Trimming stripped 1 base from V and 4 bases from J, with 13 bases between. CDR1 SGHAT and CDR2 FQNNGV come from the germline V gene. The CDR3 reads CASSLVTGSSNEKLFF. The CDR3 bases are TGTGCCAGCAGCTTAGTTACAGGGTCAAGTAATGAAAAACTGTTTTTT.

The rearrangement uses TRBV5-1 and TRBJ2-3; 8 bases map to TRBD2. V dropped 0 bases and J dropped 5; count of bases not matched to a gene: 5. Germline CDR1 and CDR2: SGHRS and YFSETQ. This CDR3 contains 15 residues. This CDR3 is CASSLGLAGQDTQYF. Here the CDR3 DNA reads TGCGCCAGCAGCTTGGGGCTAGCGGGTCAAGATACGCAGTATTTT. Full variable domain (rest looked up from reference TRBV5-1 and TRBJ2-3): KAGVTQTPRYLIKTRGQQVTLSCSPISGHRSVSWYQQTPGQGLQFLFEYFSETQRNKGNFPGRFSGRQFSNSRSEMNVSTLELGDSALYLCASSLGLAGQDTQYFGPGTRLTVL.

This clone occurred once. V gene TRBV19 combines with J gene TRBJ2-1, with 7 bases lining up with TRBD2. This CDR3 spans 18 amino acids. Germline lookup yields CDR1 LNHDA and CDR2 SQIVND (reference sequence). The V segment lost 6 bases and the J segment 2 bases; nucleotides outside the gene matches: 16. CDR3: CASSPSRAGRATYNEQFF. CDR3 nucleotide sequence: TGTGCCAGTAGCCCCTCACGCGCGGGGAGGGCCACCTACAATGAGCAGTTCTTC.

The V gene is TRBV29-1, the J gene TRBJ2-7; 10 nucleotides align to TRBD2. Looked up from germline, CDR1 is SQVTM and CDR2 is ANQGSEA. This CDR3 has 13 amino acids. V gave up 6 bases and J gave up 2 bases; unmatched junction bases: 4. CDR3 residues: CSVRAGGPYEQYF. Written as DNA, the CDR3 is TGCAGCGTACGAGCGGGAGGGCCCTACGAGCAGTACTTC.

The sample holds a few counts of this clone. The V gene is TRBV4-1, the J gene TRBJ1-2; unclear D gene. CDR1 is MGHRA, CDR2 YSYEKL, per germline. There are 12 residues in the CDR3. Between the trimmed V and J ends, which lost 0 bases and 8 bases, there was a span of 7 bases. The CDR3 coding sequence is TGCGCCAGCAGCCAAGAAGCGAGCGGCTACACCTTC. Residues: CASSQEASGYTF.

The J gene is TRBJ2-6, the V gene TRBV11-3; weak D call: TRBD1 (5 bases). From germline, CDR1 is SGHNT and CDR2 YENEEA. The ends were cut back, 1 base at V and 3 bases at J, with 10 bases in the middle. The CDR3 contains 16 residues. Written as DNA, the CDR3 is TGTGCCAGCAGCTTAGCACAGGCAGGTGGGGCCAACGTCCTGACTTTC. Its protein is CASSLAQAGGANVLTF.

V and J are TRBV4-3 and TRBJ2-3; 9 nucleotides align to TRBD2. This CDR3 region has 15 residues. V shed 4 bases, J shed 2 bases, and the junction held 4 bases outside the gene matches. Germline CDR1 reads LGHNA; CDR2 reads YSLEER. CDR3 residues: CASSLRGLATDTQYF. The CDR3 nucleotides read TGCGCCAGCAGCCTCCGGGGACTAGCCACAGATACGCAGTATTTT.

CDR3 in amino acids: CASSLGQGRTQYF. DNA of the CDR3: TGTGCCAGCAGCTTGGGGCAGGGCAGGACGCAGTATTTT. The V call is TRBV5-6, the J call TRBJ2-3; possible D gene TRBD1, 5 bases. This CDR3 contains 13 residues. CDR1 SGHDT and CDR2 YYEEEE come from the germline V gene. Trimming shortened V by 0 bases and J by 9 bases, and 11 bases separated the two germline ends.

This clone was observed a handful of times. The V gene is TRBV9, the J gene TRBJ2-5; 13 positions match TRBD2. J was trimmed by 3 bases and V by 4 bases; bases with no gene match: 3. Per the germline V gene, CDR1 is SGDLS and CDR2 is YYNGEE. The CDR3 is made up of 15 amino acids. CDR3 sequence reads: CASSPGTSGEETQYF. For the CDR3, the DNA is TGTGCCAGCAGCCCGGGGACTAGCGGGGAAGAGACCCAGTACTTC.

This clone appeared a single time. This rearrangement joins TRBV28 to TRBJ2-3, with TRBD2 identical over 9 bases. The CDR3 is 18 residues long. Germline CDR1 reads MDHEN; CDR2 reads SYDVKM. J was trimmed by 0 bases and V by 5 bases; bases with no gene match: 12. For the CDR3, the DNA is TGTGCCAGCAGTACTACTCAATTACTAGCGGGTAGCACAGATACGCAGTATTTT. It specifies CASSTTQLLAGSTDTQYF.